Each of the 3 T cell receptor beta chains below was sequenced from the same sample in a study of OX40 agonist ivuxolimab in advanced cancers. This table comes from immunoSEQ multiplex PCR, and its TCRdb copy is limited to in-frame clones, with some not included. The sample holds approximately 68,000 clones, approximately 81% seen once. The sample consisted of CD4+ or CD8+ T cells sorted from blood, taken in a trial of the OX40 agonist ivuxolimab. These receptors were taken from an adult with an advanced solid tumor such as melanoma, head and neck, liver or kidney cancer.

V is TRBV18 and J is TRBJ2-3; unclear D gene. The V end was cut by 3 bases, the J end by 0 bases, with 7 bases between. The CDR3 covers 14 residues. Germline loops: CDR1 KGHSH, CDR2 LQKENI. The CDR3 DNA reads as TGTGCCAGCTCACCCGACTGGAGCACAGATACGCAGTATTTT. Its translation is CASSPDWSTDTQYF.

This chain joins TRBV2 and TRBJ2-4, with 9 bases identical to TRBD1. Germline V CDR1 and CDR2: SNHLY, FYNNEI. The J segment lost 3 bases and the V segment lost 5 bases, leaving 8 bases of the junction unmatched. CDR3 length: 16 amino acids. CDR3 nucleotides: TGTGCCAGCAGTCAGAGGGACAGGGCGGGCAAAAACATTCAGTACTTC. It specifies CASSQRDRAGKNIQYF.

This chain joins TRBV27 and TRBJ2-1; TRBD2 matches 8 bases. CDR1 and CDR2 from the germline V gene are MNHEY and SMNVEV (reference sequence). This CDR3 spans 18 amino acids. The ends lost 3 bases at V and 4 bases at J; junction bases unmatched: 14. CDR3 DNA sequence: TGTGCCAGCAGTTTTAAACAGCGGGGGCTTTCCGGATACAATGAGCAGTTCTTC. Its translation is CASSFKQRGLSGYNEQFF.